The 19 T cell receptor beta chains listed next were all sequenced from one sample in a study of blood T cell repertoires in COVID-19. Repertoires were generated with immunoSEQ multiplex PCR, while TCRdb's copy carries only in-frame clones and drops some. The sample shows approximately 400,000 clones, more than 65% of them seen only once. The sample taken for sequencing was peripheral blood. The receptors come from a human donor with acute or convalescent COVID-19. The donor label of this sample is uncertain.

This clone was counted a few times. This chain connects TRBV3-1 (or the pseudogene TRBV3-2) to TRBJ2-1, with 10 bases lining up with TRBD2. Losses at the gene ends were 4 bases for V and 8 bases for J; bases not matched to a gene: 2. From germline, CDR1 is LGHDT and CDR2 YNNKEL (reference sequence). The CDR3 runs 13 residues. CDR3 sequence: CASSRTSGYEQFF. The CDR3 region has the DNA TGTGCCAGCAGCCGGACTAGCGGTTATGAGCAGTTCTTC.

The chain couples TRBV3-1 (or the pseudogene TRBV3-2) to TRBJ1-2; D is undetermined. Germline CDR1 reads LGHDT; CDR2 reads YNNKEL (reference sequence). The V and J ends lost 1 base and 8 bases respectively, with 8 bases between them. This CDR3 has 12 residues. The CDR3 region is CASSQVGRGYTF. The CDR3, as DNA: TGTGCCAGCAGCCAAGTTGGGCGCGGCTACACCTTC.

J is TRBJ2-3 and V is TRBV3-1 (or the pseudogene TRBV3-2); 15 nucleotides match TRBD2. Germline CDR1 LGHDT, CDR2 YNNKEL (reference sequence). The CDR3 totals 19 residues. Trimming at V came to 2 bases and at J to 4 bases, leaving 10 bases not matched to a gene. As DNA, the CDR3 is TGTGCCAGCAGCCAACTCGGACTAGCGGGGGGGGATAGGTCAGATACGCAGTATTTT. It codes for CASSQLGLAGGDRSDTQYF.

The CDR3 DNA is TGTGCCTGGAGTGGGGGCTGGGGCTACACCTTC. Its protein product is CAWSGGWGYTF. The gene calls are TRBV30 and TRBJ1-2, with D possibly matching TRBD1 (5 bases). Germline lookup yields CDR1 GTSNPN and CDR2 SVGIG (reference sequence). The CDR3 covers 11 residues. V lost 1 base and J lost 8, with 8 bases in between. The entire variable domain, with the rest obtained from reference TRBV30 and TRBJ1-2, is as follows: SQTIHQWPATLVQPVGSPLSLECTVEGTSNPNLYWYRQAAGRGLQLLFYSVGIGQISSEVPQNLSASRPQDRQFILSSKKLLLSDSGFYLCAWSGGWGYTFGSGTRLTVV.

CDR3 loop: CASSYSEGEQYF. The CDR3 DNA reads TGTGCCAGCAGTTACTCAGAGGGCGAGCAGTACTTC. V gene TRBV6-6 combines with J gene TRBJ2-7; D is possibly TRBD2 (5 bases). CDR3 size: 12 residues. Germline V lookup: CDR1 MNHNY, CDR2 SVGAGI (reference sequence). Trimming stripped 0 bases from V and 6 bases from J, with 6 bases between.

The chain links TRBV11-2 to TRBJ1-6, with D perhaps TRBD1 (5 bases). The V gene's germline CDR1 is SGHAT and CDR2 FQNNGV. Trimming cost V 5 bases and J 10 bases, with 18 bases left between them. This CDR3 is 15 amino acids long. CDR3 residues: CASSLMSGGDSPLHF. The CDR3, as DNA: TGTGCCAGCAGCCTAATGTCGGGGGGGGACTCACCCCTCCACTTT.

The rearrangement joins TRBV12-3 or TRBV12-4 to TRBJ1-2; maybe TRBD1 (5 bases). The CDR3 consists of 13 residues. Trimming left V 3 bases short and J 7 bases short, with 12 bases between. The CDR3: CASSLRTYGGYTF. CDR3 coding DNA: TGTGCCAGCAGTTTGAGGACATACGGTGGCTACACCTTC.

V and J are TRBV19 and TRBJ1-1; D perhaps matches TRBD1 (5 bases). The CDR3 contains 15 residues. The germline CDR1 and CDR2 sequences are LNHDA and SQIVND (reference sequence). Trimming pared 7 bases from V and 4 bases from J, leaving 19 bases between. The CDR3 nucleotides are TGTGCCAGTATGCCTGGTAGCCAGGGTCGCACTGAAGCTTTCTTT. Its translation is CASMPGSQGRTEAFF.

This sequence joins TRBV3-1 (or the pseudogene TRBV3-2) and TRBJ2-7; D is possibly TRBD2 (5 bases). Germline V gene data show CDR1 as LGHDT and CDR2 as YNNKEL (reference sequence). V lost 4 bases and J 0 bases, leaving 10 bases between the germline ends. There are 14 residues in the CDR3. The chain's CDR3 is CASSPPTSSYEQYF. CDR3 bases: TGTGCCAGCAGCCCACCAACTAGCTCCTACGAGCAGTACTTC.

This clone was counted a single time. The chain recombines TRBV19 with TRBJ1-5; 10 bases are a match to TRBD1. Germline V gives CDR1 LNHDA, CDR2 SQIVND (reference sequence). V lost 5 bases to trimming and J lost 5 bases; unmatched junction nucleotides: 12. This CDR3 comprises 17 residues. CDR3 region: CASSASRGTGVDQPQHF. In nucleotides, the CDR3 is TGTGCCAGTAGTGCATCCCGGGGGACAGGGGTTGATCAGCCCCAGCATTTT.

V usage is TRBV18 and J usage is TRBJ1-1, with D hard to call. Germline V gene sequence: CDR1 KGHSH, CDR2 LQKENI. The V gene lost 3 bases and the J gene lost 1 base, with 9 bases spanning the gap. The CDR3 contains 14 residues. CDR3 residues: CASSPTVGNTEAFF. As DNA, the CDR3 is TGTGCCAGCTCACCTACGGTCGGGAACACTGAAGCTTTCTTT. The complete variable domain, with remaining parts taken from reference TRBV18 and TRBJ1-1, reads NAGVMQNPRHLVRRRGQEARLRCSPMKGHSHVYWYRQLPEEGLKFMVYLQKENIIDESGMPKERFSAEFPKEGPSILRIQQVVRGDSAAYFCASSPTVGNTEAFFGQGTRLTVV.

CDR3 DNA: TGTGCCAGCAGCACCGGACAGTTCTCCTATAATTCACCCCTCCACTTT. Protein product: CASSTGQFSYNSPLHF. The V gene is TRBV7-8, the J gene TRBJ1-6, with D possibly matching TRBD1 (6 bases). V was pared by 5 bases and J by 0 bases, with 11 bases between. The CDR3 spans 16 residues. Germline CDR1 is SGHVS and CDR2 is FQNEAQ.

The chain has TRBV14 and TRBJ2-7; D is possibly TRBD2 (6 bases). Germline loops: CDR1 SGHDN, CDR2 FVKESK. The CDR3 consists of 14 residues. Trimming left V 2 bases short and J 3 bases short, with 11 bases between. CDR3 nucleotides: TGTGCCAGCAGCCAAAACCGGGACTTCTACGAGCAGTACTTC. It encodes CASSQNRDFYEQYF.

CDR3 DNA sequence: TGTGCCAGCAGTTTATCGAACAGACCCTTACCCTTAGATACGCAGTATTTT. Translated: CASSLSNRPLPLDTQYF. The chain is built from TRBV27 and TRBJ2-3; no reliable D call. CDR1 is MNHEY, CDR2 SMNVEV, per germline (reference sequence). The CDR3 loop spans 17 amino acids. Trimming shortened V by 0 bases and J by 5 bases, and 18 bases separated the two germline ends.

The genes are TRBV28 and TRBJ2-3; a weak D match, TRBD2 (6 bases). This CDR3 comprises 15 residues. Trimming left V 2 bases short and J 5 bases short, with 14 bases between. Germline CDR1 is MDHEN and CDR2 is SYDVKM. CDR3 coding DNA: TGTGCCAGCAGTTTAGGAGGGGTGCGGGTAGATACGCAGTATTTT. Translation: CASSLGGVRVDTQYF. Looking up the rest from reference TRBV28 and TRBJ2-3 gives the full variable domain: DVKVTQSSRYLVKRTGEKVFLECVQDMDHENMFWYRQDPGLGLRLIYFSYDVKMKEKGDIPEGYSVSREKKERFSLILESASTNQTSMYLCASSLGGVRVDTQYFGPGTRLTVL.

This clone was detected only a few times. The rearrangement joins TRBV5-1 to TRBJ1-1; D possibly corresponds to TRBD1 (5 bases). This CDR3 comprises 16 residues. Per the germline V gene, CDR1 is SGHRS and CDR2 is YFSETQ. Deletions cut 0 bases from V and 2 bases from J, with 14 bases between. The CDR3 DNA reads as TGCGCCAGCAGCTTGGTCGGGGGAATAGCAAACACTGAAGCTTTCTTT. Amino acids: CASSLVGGIANTEAFF.

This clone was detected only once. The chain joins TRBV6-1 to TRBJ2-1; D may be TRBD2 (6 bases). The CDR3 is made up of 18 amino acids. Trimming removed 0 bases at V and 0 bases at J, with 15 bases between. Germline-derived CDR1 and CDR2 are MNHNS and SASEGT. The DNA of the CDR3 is TGTGCCAGCAGTGAAGCGCTTATGCGGGACCTCTCCTACAATGAGCAGTTCTTC. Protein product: CASSEALMRDLSYNEQFF.

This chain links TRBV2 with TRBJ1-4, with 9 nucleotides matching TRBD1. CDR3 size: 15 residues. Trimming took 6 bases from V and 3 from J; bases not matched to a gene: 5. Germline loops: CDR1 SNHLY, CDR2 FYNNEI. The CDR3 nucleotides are TGTGCCAGCAGCCCCCGGGACAGGGCTAATGAAAAACTGTTTTTT. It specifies CASSPRDRANEKLFF.

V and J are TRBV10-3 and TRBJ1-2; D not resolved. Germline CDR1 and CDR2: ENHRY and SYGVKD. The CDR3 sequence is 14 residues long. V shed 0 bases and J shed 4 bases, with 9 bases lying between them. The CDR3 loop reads CAISESGEVYGYTF. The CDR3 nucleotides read TGTGCCATCAGTGAGTCAGGAGAGGTCTATGGCTACACCTTC.